One sample yielded the 28 T cell receptor beta chains listed below, sequenced in a study of shared clonotypes between healthy human individuals. CD45RO-negative, CCR7-selected cells formed the naive CD8 fraction, which excluded terminally differentiated effector memory CD45RA+ cells. The table came from immunoSEQ multiplex PCR; TCRdb's copy has only in-frame clones and leaves some out. The sample gives around 2,000,000 clones, over 85% of which show up once; 1.1% is in the top ten. The sequencing sample was made of naive CD8+ T cells sorted from blood. The receptors come from a man younger than 30 in good health.

Regarding this clone: The same CDR3 arises from other DNA sequences in this sample as well. J is TRBJ2-7 and V is TRBV10-3; no reliable D call. The CDR3 runs 12 residues. In germline, CDR1 is ENHRY, CDR2 SYGVKD. The V and J ends lost 3 bases and 2 bases respectively, with 5 bases between them. The CDR3: CAISDSTYEQYF. The DNA for the CDR3 is TGTGCCATCAGTGACTCGACCTACGAGCAGTACTTC.

About this clone itself: This CDR3 is also generated by other DNA sequences in the sample. CDR3 in DNA: TGTGCCAGCAGTTACTCTGAGGGGAACGAGCAGTACTTC. Translation: CASSYSEGNEQYF. The chain employs TRBV6-6 and TRBJ2-7; D possibly matches TRBD1 or TRBD2 (5 bases each). V was cut by 0 bases and J by 5 bases, with 8 bases left in between. CDR3 size: 13 residues. The germline gives CDR1 MNHNY, CDR2 SVGAGI (reference sequence).

The J gene is TRBJ2-7, the V gene TRBV27; 13 nucleotides align to TRBD2. V dropped 5 bases and J dropped 2; count of bases not matched to a gene: 6. The CDR3 has 16 amino acids. Germline V gene data show CDR1 as MNHEY and CDR2 as SMNVEV (reference sequence). The CDR3 region has the DNA TGTGCCAGCAGTCCCCGACTAGCGGGGGGCCCCTACGAGCAGTACTTC. Protein: CASSPRLAGGPYEQYF.

This clone was picked up one time. The chain carries TRBV7-6 and TRBJ2-5; weak D call: TRBD2 (6 bases). The CDR3 covers 15 residues. V lost 1 base to trimming and J lost 3 bases, with 12 bases between them. Germline V CDR1 and CDR2: SGHVS, FNYEAQ. The CDR3: CASSLGRGGEETQYF. In DNA, the CDR3 is TGTGCCAGCAGCTTAGGCCGGGGCGGGGAAGAGACCCAGTACTTC.

This clone has a single count. The chain joins TRBV5-1 to TRBJ2-3, with TRBD1 identical over 9 bases. This CDR3 comprises 20 residues. J lost 4 bases, V lost 1 base, and 19 bases had no gene match. Germline CDR1 and CDR2: SGHRS and YFSETQ. CDR3 sequence reads: CASSLSAGTGLVINSDTQYF. DNA of the CDR3: TGCGCCAGCAGCTTGAGTGCTGGGACAGGGCTTGTGATAAATTCAGATACGCAGTATTTT.

The chain carries TRBV6-6 and TRBJ1-6; D is uncertain. Germline V gene sequence: CDR1 MNHNY, CDR2 SVGAGI (reference sequence). Between the trimmed V and J ends, which lost 0 bases and 13 bases, there was a span of 13 bases. This CDR3 region has 14 residues. The chain's CDR3 is CASSYSEGLAPLHF. The DNA for the CDR3 is TGTGCCAGCAGTTACTCGGAGGGCCTAGCGCCCCTCCACTTT.

The rearrangement joins TRBV7-9 to TRBJ2-2; the D gene is possibly TRBD2 (6 bases). V dropped 1 base and J dropped 0 bases, with 9 bases sitting between them. This CDR3 region has 16 residues. Germline values: CDR1 SEHNR, CDR2 FQNEAQ (reference sequence). CDR3 amino acids: CASSLVGLSNTGELFF. The CDR3 DNA reads TGTGCCAGCAGCTTAGTGGGACTTTCGAACACCGGGGAGCTGTTTTTT.

DNA for the CDR3: TGTGCCAGAAGCTTGGCCCAGATCTCCTATAATTCACCCCTCCACTTT. Amino acids: CARSLAQISYNSPLHF. This chain joins TRBV5-3 and TRBJ1-6; D gene unclear. TRBV5-3 is noted as an ORF with a role that remains uncertain. This CDR3 has 16 amino acids. The V and J ends lost 0 bases and 0 bases respectively, with 7 bases between them.

The chain is built from TRBV4-3 and TRBJ2-1; 11 bases are a match to TRBD2. J lost 8 bases, V lost 5 bases, and 8 bases had no gene match. Per the germline V gene, CDR1 is LGHNA and CDR2 is YSLEER. CDR3 length: 15 amino acids. CDR3 in amino acids: CASSEGLAEGDEQFF. The CDR3 nucleotides read TGCGCCAGCAGCGAGGGACTAGCGGAGGGCGATGAGCAGTTCTTC.

The V and J genes are TRBV19 and TRBJ1-1, with D unclear. The germline V gene encodes CDR1 LNHDA and CDR2 SQIVND (reference sequence). V was pared by 7 bases and J by 4 bases, with 16 bases between. The CDR3 length is 14 residues. CDR3 nucleotides: TGTGCCAGTACCCCTCAAGGAGGGAGCACTGAAGCTTTCTTT. Amino acid sequence: CASTPQGGSTEAFF.

The chain combines TRBV4-3 with TRBJ1-2, with a weak D call TRBD1 (6 bases). The germline V gene encodes CDR1 LGHNA and CDR2 YSLEER. This CDR3 region has 16 residues. V gave up 0 bases and J gave up 4 bases, with 15 bases separating them. The CDR3 region has the DNA TGCGCCAGCAGCCAAGACGAGACAGGAGGACTCTATGGCTACACCTTC. This translates into CASSQDETGGLYGYTF.

This chain connects TRBV6-5 to TRBJ1-5; no reliable D call. This CDR3 spans 13 amino acids. The V and J ends lost 8 bases and 7 bases respectively, with 15 bases between them. Germline V gene lookup returns CDR1 MNHEY and CDR2 SVGAGI. This chain's CDR3 is CASGKGGGQPQHF. The DNA of the CDR3 is TGTGCCAGCGGGAAGGGTGGAGGGCAGCCCCAGCATTTT.

This chain connects TRBV6-5 to TRBJ2-1; D is perhaps TRBD2 (6 bases). Trimming pared 6 bases from V and 7 bases from J, leaving 13 bases between. Per the germline V gene, CDR1 is MNHEY and CDR2 is SVGAGI. This CDR3 is 13 amino acids long. This chain's CDR3 is CASRPGLINEQFF. The CDR3 DNA is TGTGCCAGCAGGCCGGGACTTATAAATGAGCAGTTCTTC.

V and J are TRBV2 and TRBJ1-4; D remains ambiguous. This CDR3 region has 12 residues. Germline values: CDR1 SNHLY, CDR2 FYNNEI. The V gene lost 6 bases and the J gene lost 7 bases, with 9 bases spanning the gap. The CDR3 nucleotides read TGTGCCAGCAGCTCTGAGAGTGAAAAACTGTTTTTT. This gives the protein CASSSESEKLFF.

The chain joins TRBV18 to TRBJ2-1, with 9 nucleotides matching TRBD2. The germline CDR1 and CDR2 sequences are KGHSH and LQKENI. This CDR3 is built from 16 residues. Trimming at V came to 0 bases and at J to 2 bases, leaving 2 bases not matched to a gene. The CDR3 spells CASSPPAGGAYNEQFF. The CDR3 DNA reads as TGTGCCAGCTCACCACCGGCGGGGGGGGCCTACAATGAGCAGTTCTTC.

To note about this clone: Other DNA sequences in this sample translate to the same CDR3. The J gene is TRBJ2-7, the V gene TRBV10-2, with TRBD2 matching 8 bases. J lost 4 bases, V lost 11 bases, and 7 bases had no gene match. The CDR3 sequence is 12 residues long. Germline assignment: CDR1 WSHSY and CDR2 SAAADI. The chain's CDR3 is CASSGSGYEQYF. CDR3 nucleotides: TGCGCCTCAAGCGGGAGCGGGTACGAGCAGTACTTC.

This sequence joins TRBV14 and TRBJ2-6; maybe TRBD1 (5 bases). Germline assignment: CDR1 SGHDN and CDR2 FVKESK. The CDR3 loop spans 18 amino acids. V lost 2 bases and J 2 bases, leaving 16 bases between the germline ends. CDR3 coding DNA: TGTGCCAGCAGCCAAAGAAGGGCGACAGTCGCTGGGGCCAACGTCCTGACTTTC. Its protein product is CASSQRRATVAGANVLTF.

The sample holds one count of this clone. The J gene is TRBJ2-7, the V gene TRBV6-6; TRBD1 might be the D (6 bases). This CDR3 is 11 amino acids long. V was cut by 8 bases and J by 7 bases, with 12 bases left in between. Per germline, CDR1 MNHNY and CDR2 SVGAGI (reference sequence). The CDR3 DNA sequence: TGTGCCAGCGGCACAGGGCGAGAGCAGTACTTC. Protein: CASGTGREQYF.

This chain uses TRBV5-1 with TRBJ2-1; D possibly matches TRBD1 or TRBD2 (5 bases each). The CDR3 loop spans 12 amino acids. Per germline, CDR1 SGHRS and CDR2 YFSETQ. Trimming cost V 2 bases and J 15 bases, with 15 bases left between them. CDR3 DNA sequence: TGCGCCAGCAGCTTCGGCGTGCAGGGACCGTTCTTC. Protein: CASSFGVQGPFF.

The chain uses TRBV6-1 and TRBJ1-3; D gene ambiguous. The germline gives CDR1 MNHNS, CDR2 SASEGT. Deletions cut 0 bases from V and 0 bases from J, with 9 bases between. The CDR3 is made up of 16 amino acids. The CDR3 nucleotides read TGTGCCAGCAGTGAAGCAAGCTTAACCTCTGGAAACACCATATATTTT. Translated, it gives CASSEASLTSGNTIYF.

Turning to this clone: The sample carries other DNA sequences with the same CDR3. CDR3 residues: CASSVSGANTGELFF. The CDR3 DNA is TGTGCCAGCAGCGTGAGCGGCGCGAACACCGGGGAGCTGTTTTTT. The chain combines TRBV9 with TRBJ2-2, with a weak D call TRBD2 (5 bases). CDR3 length: 15 residues. The ends were cut back, 2 bases at V and 0 bases at J, with 8 bases in the middle. CDR1 and CDR2 (germline): SGDLS, YYNGEE.

The genes are TRBV27 and TRBJ1-6; D gene uncertain. Germline lookup yields CDR1 MNHEY and CDR2 SMNVEV (reference sequence). V was trimmed by 7 bases and J by 4 bases, leaving 20 bases between them. This CDR3 spans 17 amino acids. This CDR3 reads CASTPGVRQQYNSPLHF. The CDR3 bases are TGTGCCAGCACCCCCGGGGTGAGACAACAGTATAATTCACCCCTCCACTTT.

The genes are TRBV9 and TRBJ2-1; TRBD1 aligns across 8 bases. The CDR3 is made up of 15 amino acids. CDR1 and CDR2 from the germline V gene are SGDLS and YYNGEE. V was pared by 3 bases and J by 2 bases, with 4 bases of the junction left unmatched. CDR3 coding DNA: TGTGCCAGCAGCGACCAGGGGGCGACCTACAATGAGCAGTTCTTC. Protein: CASSDQGATYNEQFF.

V and J are TRBV5-6 and TRBJ1-2, with no clear D. The CDR3 length is 12 residues. Deletions cut 0 bases from V and 6 bases from J, with 6 bases between. Looked up from germline, CDR1 is SGHDT and CDR2 is YYEEEE. The CDR3 DNA is TGTGCCAGCAGCTTGGGCGTAAATGGCTACACCTTC. This encodes CASSLGVNGYTF.

V and J are TRBV6-6 and TRBJ2-7; 9 bases agree with TRBD1. The V and J ends lost 5 bases and 6 bases, in that order; junction bases with no gene match: 11. Germline V gene sequence: CDR1 MNHNY, CDR2 SVGAGI (reference sequence). The CDR3 runs 15 residues. This CDR3 is CASSPQDRGNLEQYF. The CDR3, as DNA: TGTGCCAGCAGTCCCCAGGACAGGGGAAATCTCGAGCAGTACTTC.

This clone has a single count. V usage is TRBV5-1 and J usage is TRBJ2-2; a weak D match, TRBD2 (5 bases). CDR3 length: 15 residues. Trimming took 4 bases from V and 6 from J, leaving 16 bases between them. CDR1 is SGHRS, CDR2 YFSETQ, per germline. This chain's CDR3 is CASSGTRESAGELFF. CDR3 sequence (DNA): TGCGCCAGCAGCGGAACTAGGGAGTCGGCCGGGGAGCTGTTTTTT.

V is TRBV2 and J is TRBJ1-1; D possibly corresponds to TRBD1 (5 bases). The CDR3 extends over 14 amino acids. With 2 bases removed from V and 7 bases from J, the gap between germline ends came to 14 bases. The germline V gene encodes CDR1 SNHLY and CDR2 FYNNEI. The CDR3 region has the DNA TGTGCCAGCAGTGAAATGCGGGACCGAATTGAAGCTTTCTTT. It is translated as CASSEMRDRIEAFF.

J is TRBJ1-2 and V is TRBV30; 8 positions agree with TRBD1. With 5 bases clipped from V and 4 bases from J, the junction kept 12 bases outside the gene matches. The CDR3 has 15 residues. The germline V gene encodes CDR1 GTSNPN and CDR2 SVGIG (reference sequence). CDR3 nucleotide sequence: TGTGCCTGGGAAACCGGGACAGGAAATCCCTATGGCTACACCTTC. Translated, it gives CAWETGTGNPYGYTF.